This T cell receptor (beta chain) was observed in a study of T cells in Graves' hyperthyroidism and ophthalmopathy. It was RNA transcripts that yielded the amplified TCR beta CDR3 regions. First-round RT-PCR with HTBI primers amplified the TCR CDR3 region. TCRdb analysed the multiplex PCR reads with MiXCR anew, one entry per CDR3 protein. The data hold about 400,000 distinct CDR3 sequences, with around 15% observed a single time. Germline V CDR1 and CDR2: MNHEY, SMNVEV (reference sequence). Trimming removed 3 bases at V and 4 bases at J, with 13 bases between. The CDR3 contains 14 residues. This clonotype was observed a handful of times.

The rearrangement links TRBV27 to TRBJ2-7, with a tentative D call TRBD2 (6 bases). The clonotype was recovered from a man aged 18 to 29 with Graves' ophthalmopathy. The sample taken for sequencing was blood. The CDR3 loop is CASSFAAGRYEQYF. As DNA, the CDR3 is TGTGCCAGCAGTTTCGCAGCAGGGAGGTACGAGCAGTACTTC.